Presented here are 6 T cell receptor beta chains from one specimen sequenced in a study of cytomegalovirus exposure and HLA in healthy donors. TCRdb keeps only in-frame clones here, not all; method: immunoSEQ multiplex PCR. The data hold 65,000 to 80,000 clones, with less than 95% observed a single time. The sequencing input was PBMCs. The source of these receptors is a woman between 18 and 29 years old in good health and CMV-seropositive.

The chain combines TRBV10-1 with TRBJ1-1; D is ambiguous. In germline, CDR1 is WNHNN, CDR2 SYGVQD (reference sequence). The V gene lost 3 bases and the J gene lost 3 bases, with 17 bases spanning the gap. The CDR3 is 16 residues long. CDR3 residues: CASSDSRSGIDTEAFF. As DNA, the CDR3 is TGCGCCAGCAGTGATTCCCGCTCGGGGATAGACACTGAAGCTTTCTTT.

The chain carries TRBV25-1 and TRBJ2-1; no firm D call. Deletions cut 0 bases from V and 3 bases from J, with 12 bases between. CDR3 length: 16 amino acids. In germline, CDR1 is MGHDK, CDR2 SYGVNS. CDR3 in amino acids: CASSEYRVSDYNEQFF. DNA for the CDR3: TGTGCCAGCAGTGAATACCGGGTTTCGGACTACAATGAGCAGTTCTTC.

CDR3 sequence (DNA): TGTGCCACCGCCATCGGACCGGGACAGATGAACACTGAAGCTTTCTTT. Encoded protein: CATAIGPGQMNTEAFF. The chain recombines TRBV7-8 with TRBJ1-1; 7 bases agree with TRBD1. The CDR3 runs to 16 residues. CDR1 is SGHVS and CDR2 is FQNEAQ in the germline V gene. V trimming: 10 bases; J trimming: 0 bases; junction bases outside the gene matches: 14.

The chain couples TRBV27 to TRBJ2-1; 7 bases line up with TRBD2. V trimming: 6 bases; J trimming: 6 bases; junction bases outside the gene matches: 11. The length of the CDR3 is 15 residues. Germline CDR1 is MNHEY and CDR2 is SMNVEV (reference sequence). The CDR3 DNA follows: TGTGCCAGCAGGTACCAAGCGGGGAACTTCAATGAGCAGTTCTTC. Translation gives CASRYQAGNFNEQFF.

CDR3 in DNA: TGTGCCAGTAGTGCAAACAGGGGTAGCACAGATACGCAGTATTTT. Its translation is CASSANRGSTDTQYF. The chain uses TRBV19 and TRBJ2-3, with 7 nucleotides matching TRBD1. V lost 5 bases and J lost 0; bases outside the gene matches: 5. CDR1 is LNHDA, CDR2 SQIVND, per germline (reference sequence). This CDR3 region has 15 residues.

This sequence joins TRBV19 and TRBJ1-5; possible D gene TRBD1, 6 bases. Germline CDR1 LNHDA, CDR2 SQIVND (reference sequence). Deletions cut 7 bases from V and 1 base from J, with 14 bases between. CDR3 length: 15 residues. CDR3 DNA sequence: TGTGCCAGTATCGCGACAGGTCAAAGCAATCAGCCCCAGCATTTT. Protein sequence: CASIATGQSNQPQHF.